This T cell receptor beta chain was sequenced for a study of blood T cell repertoires in COVID-19. Overall study context: Specimens from acute and convalescent COVID-19 originated in the United States, Italy and Spain. PBMCs, B-cell-depleted T cells, or T cells provided the cDNA or gDNA that made up the material.

Sequenced by immunoSEQ multiplex PCR; TCRdb stores in-frame clones only, minus some. The sample holds some 290,000 clones; 85% to 90% are singletons and the top ten take approximately 12%. Seattle patients were enrolled while actively infected and followed longitudinally. This clone was seen more than once but under ten times. The ends were cut back, 5 bases at V and 0 bases at J, with 13 bases in the middle. The germline V gene has CDR1 SEHNR and CDR2 FQNEAQ (reference sequence). The CDR3 runs 16 residues. The TCR originated in a woman aged 25-40 years with COVID-19, enrolled during active disease. V usage is TRBV7-9 and J usage is TRBJ2-2; unclear D gene. The source material was peripheral blood. This chain's CDR3 is CASSPARWANTGELFF. CDR3 nucleotides: TGTGCCAGCAGCCCAGCGAGGTGGGCGAACACCGGGGAGCTGTTTTTT. Full variable domain (outside the CDR3, taken from reference TRBV7-9 and TRBJ2-2): DTGVSQNPRHKITKRGQNVTFRCDPISEHNRLYWYRQTLGQGPEFLTYFQNEAQLEKSRLLSDRFSAERPKGSFSTLEIQRTEQGDSAMYLCASSPARWANTGELFFGEGSRLTVL.